The next 12 T cell receptor beta chains were all read from a single sample in a study of T-cell memory formation after mild COVID-19. TCRdb reprocessed the 5' RACE reads via MiXCR and lists one record per CDR3 protein. Among approximately 490,000 distinct CDR3 sequences listed, roughly 20% were seen once. Sequencing used PBMCs or a T cell subset sorted from them (not recorded which). These receptors were obtained from an adult woman who had mild COVID-19 (a few samples of this study predate the infection). Cell type and time point are not known.

This clonotype was detected only once. The chain links TRBV2 to TRBJ1-4; D remains ambiguous. The V end lost 4 bases, the J end lost 7 bases, and 16 bases lay between the germline ends. This CDR3 spans 15 amino acids. Germline lookup yields CDR1 SNHLY and CDR2 FYNNEI. The CDR3 DNA sequence: TGTGCCAGCAGTGCCGACGGGGTCCTGTCTGAAAAACTGTTTTTT. Protein: CASSADGVLSEKLFF. The whole variable domain, remainder taken from reference TRBV2 and TRBJ1-4, is EPEVTQTPSHQVTQMGQEVILRCVPISNHLYFYWYRQILGQKVEFLVSFYNNEISEKSEIFDDQFSVERPDGSNFTLKIRSTKLEDSAMYFCASSADGVLSEKLFFGSGTQLSVL.

The chain carries TRBV30 and TRBJ1-2; D uncertain. Looked up from germline, CDR1 is GTSNPN and CDR2 is SVGIG (reference sequence). V gave up 1 base and J gave up 6 bases, with 12 bases separating them. The CDR3 extends over 13 amino acids. The CDR3 sequence: CAWSGGAYHGYTF. The CDR3, as DNA: TGTGCCTGGAGTGGCGGAGCATACCATGGCTACACCTTC.

The V and J genes are TRBV1 and TRBJ1-1; TRBD1 is taken as the D call from the table, unchecked against the DNA. TRBV1 constitutes a pseudogene. The CDR3 sequence is 17 residues long. CDR3 sequence reads: CTSSQDLVGRGDTEAFF. In DNA, the CDR3 is TGCACCAGCAGCCAAGATCTTGTGGGTCGCGGGGACACTGAAGCTTTCTTT.

This sequence joins TRBV5-1 and TRBJ2-7, with a possible D match to TRBD1 (6 bases). Per the germline V gene, CDR1 is SGHRS and CDR2 is YFSETQ. This CDR3 region has 14 residues. The V gene lost 3 bases and the J gene lost 0 bases, with 10 bases spanning the gap. The CDR3 DNA sequence: TGCGCCAGCAGCTCTGACAGGCTCTCCTACGAGCAGTACTTC. Amino acids: CASSSDRLSYEQYF.

The chain carries TRBV20-1 and TRBJ2-2; 8 nucleotides align to TRBD1. CDR3 length: 17 residues. Germline V gene data show CDR1 as DFQATT and CDR2 as SNEGSKA (reference sequence). V dropped 0 bases and J dropped 4; count of bases not matched to a gene: 10. The CDR3 sequence is CSARDPQGARITGELFF. The CDR3 coding sequence is TGCAGTGCTAGAGATCCCCAGGGGGCTCGGATCACCGGGGAGCTGTTTTTT.

This clonotype was observed once. V and J are TRBV4-3 and TRBJ2-7; a possible D gene is TRBD1 (6 bases). Trimming took off 0 bases at V and 3 bases at J, with 12 bases between the two ends. This CDR3 is 15 amino acids long. The germline gives CDR1 LGHNA, CDR2 YSLEER. CDR3 nucleotides: TGCGCCAGCAGCCAAGATGGGACACCTGGCTACGAGCAGTACTTC. It specifies CASSQDGTPGYEQYF.

V is TRBV24-1 and J is TRBJ2-7; D may be TRBD2 (9 bases). Trimming left V 4 bases short and J 3 bases short, with 18 bases between. Germline-derived CDR1 and CDR2 are KGHDR and SFDVKD. The CDR3 runs to 16 residues. In nucleotides, the CDR3 is TGTGCCACCAGTGACCAGGGGGCTAGCGGGATCTACGAGCAGTACTTC. Protein sequence: CATSDQGASGIYEQYF.

The rearrangement joins TRBV4-1 to TRBJ2-5, with TRBD2 matching 9 bases. V lost 1 base and J lost 0; bases outside the gene matches: 3. Germline values: CDR1 MGHRA, CDR2 YSYEKL. This CDR3 is 16 amino acids long. CDR3 sequence reads: CASSQVQRGDQETQYF. The CDR3 DNA is TGCGCCAGCAGCCAAGTTCAGCGGGGGGACCAAGAGACCCAGTACTTC.

This clonotype has only a few counts. The chain recombines TRBV5-6 with TRBJ2-2; the match to TRBD1 covers 10 bases. With V trimmed by 3 bases and J by 5 bases, 4 bases remained unmatched. This CDR3 has 15 residues. CDR1 is SGHDT and CDR2 is YYEEEE in the germline V gene. The CDR3 is CASSSRDRGTGELFF. CDR3 nucleotides: TGTGCCAGCAGCTCCCGGGACAGGGGAACCGGGGAGCTGTTTTTT. Full variable domain (rest looked up from reference TRBV5-6 and TRBJ2-2): DAGVTQSPTHLIKTRGQQVTLRCSPKSGHDTVSWYQQALGQGPQFIFQYYEEEERQRGNFPDRFSGHQFPNYSSELNVNALLLGDSALYLCASSSRDRGTGELFFGEGSRLTVL.

This chain connects TRBV7-6 to TRBJ2-7; D is uncertain. From germline, CDR1 is SGHVS and CDR2 FNYEAQ. Between the trimmed V and J ends, which lost 4 bases and 0 bases, there was a span of 16 bases. The CDR3 extends over 16 amino acids. The CDR3 loop is CASSSLPPQSSYEQYF. The CDR3 coding sequence is TGTGCCAGCAGCTCCCTCCCCCCGCAGAGCTCCTACGAGCAGTACTTC.

CDR3: CASSSQSGTVSTDTQYF. The CDR3 nucleotides read TGTGCCAGCAGCTCGCAATCCGGGACCGTCTCCACAGATACGCAGTATTTT. V is TRBV7-9 and J is TRBJ2-3; perhaps D is TRBD1 or TRBD2 (5 bases each). This CDR3 is built from 17 residues. CDR1 SEHNR and CDR2 FQNEAQ come from the germline V gene (reference sequence). V was trimmed by 4 bases and J by 2 bases, leaving 19 bases between them.

The CDR3 sequence: CASSPRDRGLVQPQHF. CDR3 DNA: TGTGCCAGCAGTCCCCGGGACAGGGGTTTAGTTCAGCCCCAGCATTTT. The rearrangement links TRBV12-3 or TRBV12-4 to TRBJ1-5, with TRBD1 matching over 10 bases. The CDR3 consists of 16 residues. The J segment lost 6 bases and the V segment lost 5 bases, leaving 10 bases of the junction unmatched.